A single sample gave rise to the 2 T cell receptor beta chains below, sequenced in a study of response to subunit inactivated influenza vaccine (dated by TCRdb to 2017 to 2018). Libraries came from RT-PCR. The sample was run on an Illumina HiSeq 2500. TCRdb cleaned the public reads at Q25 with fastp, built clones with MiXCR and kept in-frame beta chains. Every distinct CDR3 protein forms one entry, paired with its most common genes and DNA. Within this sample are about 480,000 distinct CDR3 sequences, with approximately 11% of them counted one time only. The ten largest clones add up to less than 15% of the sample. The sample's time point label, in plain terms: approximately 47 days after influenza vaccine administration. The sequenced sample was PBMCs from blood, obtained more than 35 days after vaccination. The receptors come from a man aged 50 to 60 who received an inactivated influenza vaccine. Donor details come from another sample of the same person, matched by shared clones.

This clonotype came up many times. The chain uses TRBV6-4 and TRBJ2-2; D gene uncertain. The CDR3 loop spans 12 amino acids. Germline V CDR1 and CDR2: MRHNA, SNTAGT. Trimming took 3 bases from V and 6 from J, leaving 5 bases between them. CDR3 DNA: TGTGCCAGCAGTGATTATCCCGGGGAGCTGTTTTTT. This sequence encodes CASSDYPGELFF.

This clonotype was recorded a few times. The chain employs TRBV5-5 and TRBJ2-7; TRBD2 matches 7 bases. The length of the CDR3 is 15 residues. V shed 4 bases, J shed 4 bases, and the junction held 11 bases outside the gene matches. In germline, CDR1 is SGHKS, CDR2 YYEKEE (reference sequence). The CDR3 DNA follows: TGTGCCAGCAGCCCCAGACTAGCCAGAACATACGAGCAGTACTTC. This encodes CASSPRLARTYEQYF.